A single sample is the source of the 28 T cell receptor beta chains below, sequenced in a study of patients and donors after allogeneic stem cell transplantation. TCRdb called the RT-PCR reads again in MiXCR, with one record for every CDR3 protein. The data show about 39,000 distinct CDR3 sequences, under 40% seen once. The material sequenced was blood, either unsorted or a sorted T cell fraction (not recorded which). The receptors derive from a human donor who was either an allogeneic HSCT recipient or a stem cell or donor lymphocyte infusion donor (not recorded which). It is not recorded whose cells these are; they may come from a transplant donor.

This clonotype was seen ten or more times. The chain links TRBV5-1 to TRBJ1-3; D gene ambiguous. V lost 5 bases and J lost 4, with 13 bases in between. There are 14 residues in the CDR3. The germline CDR1 and CDR2 sequences are SGHRS and YFSETQ. CDR3 coding DNA: TGCGCCAGCAGTGTGGGCGACGGCGGAAACACCATATATTTT. Translating it yields CASSVGDGGNTIYF.

In its sample, this clonotype was seen a few times. This chain uses TRBV7-6 with TRBJ2-2; tentative D call: TRBD1 (5 bases). The germline V gene encodes CDR1 SGHVS and CDR2 FNYEAQ. V gave up 8 bases and J gave up 2 bases, with 18 bases separating them. The CDR3 loop spans 16 amino acids. The CDR3 coding sequence is TGTGCCAGCGGGCTTCTGGGCAGGGTCAACACCGGGGAGCTGTTTTTT. Residues: CASGLLGRVNTGELFF. Using reference TRBV7-6 and TRBJ2-2 for the parts outside the CDR3, the full variable domain is GAGVSQSPRYKVTKRGQDVALRCDPISGHVSLYWYRQALGQGPEFLTYFNYEAQQDKSGLPNDRFSAERPEGSISTLTIQRTEQRDSAMYRCASGLLGRVNTGELFFGEGSRLTVL.

The chain couples TRBV6-5 to TRBJ2-1, with TRBD1 identical over 7 bases. Looked up from germline, CDR1 is MNHEY and CDR2 is SVGAGI. V trimming: 0 bases; J trimming: 4 bases; junction bases outside the gene matches: 6. This CDR3 has 16 residues. The CDR3 nucleotides are TGTGCCAGCAGTTACTCGACAAGGGGGCAGTACAATGAGCAGTTCTTC. Translation gives CASSYSTRGQYNEQFF.

V and J are TRBV11-2 and TRBJ2-7; a weak D match, TRBD2 (6 bases). Trimming took off 3 bases at V and 2 bases at J, with 14 bases between the two ends. The CDR3 covers 15 residues. Germline V gene data show CDR1 as SGHAT and CDR2 as FQNNGV. The CDR3 region is CASSLGLAGTYEQYF. DNA for the CDR3: TGTGCCAGCAGCTTGGGGTTGGCGGGAACCTACGAGCAGTACTTC. The complete variable domain, with remaining parts taken from reference TRBV11-2 and TRBJ2-7, reads EAGVAQSPRYKIIEKRQSVAFWCNPISGHATLYWYQQILGQGPKLLIQFQNNGVVDDSQLPKDRFSAERLKGVDSTLKIQPAKLEDSAVYLCASSLGLAGTYEQYFGPGTRLTVT.

The chain is built from TRBV11-2 and TRBJ2-6; D gene unclear. The V and J ends lost 4 bases and 0 bases respectively, with 4 bases between them. The CDR3 length is 14 residues. Germline values: CDR1 SGHAT, CDR2 FQNNGV. The CDR3 DNA reads TGTGCCAGCAGCTGGGGCTCTGGGGCCAACGTCCTGACTTTC. This sequence encodes CASSWGSGANVLTF.

CDR3 protein: CSASPVGYQRALDYEQYF. DNA for the CDR3: TGCAGTGCGTCTCCTGTGGGTTACCAGAGGGCCCTCGACTACGAGCAGTACTTC. The chain uses TRBV20-1 and TRBJ2-7, with D possibly matching TRBD2 (5 bases). The CDR3 is 18 amino acids. V was clipped by 6 bases and J by 3 bases, with 30 bases between them. The germline V gene has CDR1 DFQATT and CDR2 SNEGSKA (reference sequence).

V gene TRBV20-1 combines with J gene TRBJ1-2, with 8 bases lining up with TRBD1. The CDR3 extends over 16 amino acids. Trimming took 6 bases from V and 3 from J; bases not matched to a gene: 15. Germline V CDR1 and CDR2: DFQATT, SNEGSKA (reference sequence). CDR3 amino acids: CSAISGQAIIYYGYTF. In nucleotides, the CDR3 is TGCAGTGCCATTTCGGGACAGGCGATTATTTACTATGGCTACACCTTC.

This chain uses TRBV4-3 with TRBJ2-2; D perhaps matches TRBD1 (5 bases). Trimming cost V 4 bases and J 1 base, with 10 bases left between them. CDR3 length equals 15 residues. The germline V gene encodes CDR1 LGHNA and CDR2 YSLEER. CDR3 amino acids: CASSRDRMNTGELFF. As DNA, the CDR3 is TGCGCCAGCAGCCGAGACAGAATGAACACCGGGGAGCTGTTTTTT.

This chain joins TRBV5-1 and TRBJ2-7, with D perhaps matching TRBD1 (6 bases). CDR3 length: 13 residues. V lost 3 bases and J lost 4, with 11 bases in between. The germline gives CDR1 SGHRS, CDR2 YFSETQ. CDR3 sequence (DNA): TGCGCCAGCAGCTGGGAACAGGGATACGAGCAGTACTTC. Translated, it gives CASSWEQGYEQYF.

V gene TRBV29-1 combines with J gene TRBJ2-3; the D is unclear. The CDR3 is 10 residues long. V was cut by 7 bases and J by 0 bases, with 2 bases left in between. Germline lookup yields CDR1 SQVTM and CDR2 ANQGSEA. The CDR3 spells CSGSTDTQYF. The CDR3 DNA sequence: TGCAGCGGAAGCACAGATACGCAGTATTTT.

This clonotype was found a few times. The CDR3 sequence: CASHFTGQGLYGYTF. The CDR3 bases are TGTGCCAGCCACTTCACCGGGCAGGGGCTCTATGGCTACACCTTC. This sequence joins TRBV12-3 or TRBV12-4 and TRBJ1-2; maybe TRBD1 (6 bases). The germline V and J ends were trimmed by 8 bases and 4 bases, with 20 bases remaining between them. This CDR3 comprises 15 residues.

This clonotype was counted a few times. This chain connects TRBV12-3 or TRBV12-4 to TRBJ1-1; no reliable D call. The CDR3 has 15 amino acids. Trimming shortened V by 4 bases and J by 0 bases, and 12 bases separated the two germline ends. The CDR3 sequence: CASSYGRRLNTEAFF. The CDR3 bases are TGTGCCAGCAGTTACGGAAGGCGGTTGAACACTGAAGCTTTCTTT.

This clonotype was seen only a few times. The rearrangement joins TRBV20-1 to TRBJ1-5; TRBD1 might be the D (6 bases). The length of the CDR3 is 13 residues. V lost 7 bases and J lost 4, with 14 bases in between. Germline V lookup: CDR1 DFQATT, CDR2 SNEGSKA (reference sequence). CDR3 sequence (DNA): TGCAGTGTCTTGGGGGCTACAAATCAGCCCCAGCATTTT. This encodes CSVLGATNQPQHF.

V and J are TRBV7-2 and TRBJ2-5; D not certain. Germline values: CDR1 SGHTA, CDR2 FQGNSA. Trimming cost V 0 bases and J 0 bases, with 11 bases left between them. This CDR3 has 16 amino acids. CDR3 nucleotide sequence: TGTGCCAGCAGCTTAGCTGGGCGGTCGTACCAAGAGACCCAGTACTTC. This gives the protein CASSLAGRSYQETQYF.

The V and J genes are TRBV3-1 and TRBJ2-2; D is undetermined. CDR1 and CDR2 from the germline V gene are LGHDT and YNNKEL (reference sequence). There are 11 residues in the CDR3. V was pared by 3 bases and J by 8 bases, with 4 bases between. CDR3 amino acids: CASSQKGELFF. CDR3 sequence (DNA): TGTGCCAGCAGCCAGAAGGGGGAGCTGTTTTTT.

This clonotype has ten or more counts. The CDR3 coding sequence is TGTGCCAGCAGCCTTGGAAACACCATATATTTT. It is translated as CASSLGNTIYF. V usage is TRBV7-9 and J usage is TRBJ1-3; D is unclear. Germline CDR1 and CDR2: SEHNR and FQNEAQ (reference sequence). Trimming stripped 5 bases from V and 3 bases from J, with 2 bases between. There are 11 residues in the CDR3.

The rearrangement uses TRBV2 and TRBJ2-3; 8 positions match TRBD2. This CDR3 is 14 amino acids long. Losses at the gene ends were 6 bases for V and 6 bases for J; bases not matched to a gene: 8. Germline V gives CDR1 SNHLY, CDR2 FYNNEI. CDR3 sequence reads: CASRGLGGYDTQYF. The CDR3 region has the DNA TGTGCCAGCAGGGGACTAGGAGGGTACGATACGCAGTATTTT.

Only a few counts were recorded for this clonotype. The chain couples TRBV5-1 to TRBJ2-1; D remains unclear. The germline CDR1 and CDR2 sequences are SGHRS and YFSETQ. This CDR3 is built from 12 residues. Trimming took 0 bases from V and 4 from J, leaving 2 bases between them. The CDR3, as DNA: TGCGCCAGCAGCTTGGATTACAATGAGCAGTTCTTC. This translates into CASSLDYNEQFF.

The chain joins TRBV4-3 to TRBJ1-4, with 8 bases lining up with TRBD1. V shed 5 bases, J shed 2 bases, and the junction held 4 bases outside the gene matches. The CDR3 is made up of 15 amino acids. Germline V gene data show CDR1 as LGHNA and CDR2 as YSLEER. In nucleotides, the CDR3 is TGCGCCAGCAGCTATCGGACAGGGACTAATGAAAAACTGTTTTTT. Encoded protein: CASSYRTGTNEKLFF.

The gene calls are TRBV4-1 and TRBJ2-5; 14 bases match TRBD2. Per the germline V gene, CDR1 is MGHRA and CDR2 is YSYEKL. V lost 4 bases, J lost 5 bases, and 9 bases stayed unmatched. The CDR3 covers 17 residues. CDR3 sequence (DNA): TGCGCCAGCAGCCCCAGATCGGGACTAGCGGGAGTGGAGACCCAGTACTTC. Protein: CASSPRSGLAGVETQYF.

V gene TRBV6-5 combines with J gene TRBJ2-7; no firm D call. From germline, CDR1 is MNHEY and CDR2 SVGAGI. The CDR3 sequence is 12 residues long. Trimming pared 1 base from V and 7 bases from J, leaving 8 bases between. This CDR3 is CASSYWPWEQYF. As DNA, the CDR3 is TGTGCCAGCAGTTACTGGCCCTGGGAGCAGTACTTC.

Ten or more counts support this clonotype. The chain is built from TRBV3-1 and TRBJ1-5; 7 positions agree with TRBD1. This CDR3 comprises 15 residues. Germline values: CDR1 LGHDT, CDR2 YNNKEL (reference sequence). The junction had 7 bases not matched to a gene; V was cut back by 2 bases and J by 6 bases. The CDR3 loop reads CASSQRTGQTQPQHF. CDR3 nucleotides: TGTGCCAGCAGCCAACGGACAGGTCAGACTCAGCCCCAGCATTTT.

V and J are TRBV5-1 and TRBJ1-1; no firm D call. This CDR3 region has 14 residues. The V end was cut by 3 bases, the J end by 4 bases, with 13 bases between. CDR1 is SGHRS and CDR2 is YFSETQ in the germline V gene. The CDR3 sequence: CASSSFLEGTEAFF. CDR3 sequence (DNA): TGCGCCAGCAGCTCCTTTCTGGAGGGCACTGAAGCTTTCTTT. Using reference TRBV5-1 and TRBJ1-1 for the parts outside the CDR3, the full variable domain is KAGVTQTPRYLIKTRGQQVTLSCSPISGHRSVSWYQQTPGQGLQFLFEYFSETQRNKGNFPGRFSGRQFSNSRSEMNVSTLELGDSALYLCASSSFLEGTEAFFGQGTRLTVV.

The chain couples TRBV5-1 to TRBJ2-3; D is unclear. Trimming took 4 bases from V and 0 from J, leaving 9 bases between them. The CDR3 runs 14 residues. Germline V gene lookup returns CDR1 SGHRS and CDR2 YFSETQ. CDR3 sequence: CASSRDLSTDTQYF. The CDR3 DNA is TGCGCCAGCAGCCGAGACTTAAGCACAGATACGCAGTATTTT.

The chain is built from TRBV5-6 and TRBJ1-2; maybe TRBD1 (5 bases). The CDR3 has 14 residues. Germline CDR1 SGHDT, CDR2 YYEEEE. V lost 4 bases and J 4 bases, leaving 14 bases between the germline ends. The CDR3 sequence is CASSQRRGLYGYTF. For the CDR3, the DNA is TGTGCCAGCAGCCAGCGGCGGGGCCTCTATGGCTACACCTTC.

This clonotype appeared a single time. This chain uses TRBV4-2 with TRBJ2-7, with 9 bases that match TRBD2. Germline loops: CDR1 LGHNA, CDR2 YNFKEQ. Trimming took 4 bases from V and 5 from J; bases not matched to a gene: 12. CDR3 size: 16 residues. The CDR3 bases are TGTGCCAGCAGCCGAATCTTAGCGGGAGCATCCCACGAGCAGTACTTC. Translating gives CASSRILAGASHEQYF.

The rearrangement uses TRBV10-3 and TRBJ2-1; perhaps TRBD2 as D (6 bases). V lost 5 bases and J 6 bases, leaving 17 bases between the germline ends. This CDR3 region has 15 residues. Germline CDR1 and CDR2: ENHRY and SYGVKD. DNA of the CDR3: TGTGCCATCAGTATCGGGACTTCTGGGGGCAATGAGCAGTTCTTC. Translated: CAISIGTSGGNEQFF.

Many counts were recorded for this clonotype. The chain employs TRBV7-6 and TRBJ1-1, with D perhaps TRBD1 (5 bases). The V and J ends lost 0 bases and 5 bases respectively, with 7 bases between them. This CDR3 comprises 13 residues. CDR1 SGHVS and CDR2 FNYEAQ come from the germline V gene. The CDR3 region has the DNA TGTGCCAGCAGCTTAGCGCAGGGAACTGAAGCTTTCTTT. Translated: CASSLAQGTEAFF.